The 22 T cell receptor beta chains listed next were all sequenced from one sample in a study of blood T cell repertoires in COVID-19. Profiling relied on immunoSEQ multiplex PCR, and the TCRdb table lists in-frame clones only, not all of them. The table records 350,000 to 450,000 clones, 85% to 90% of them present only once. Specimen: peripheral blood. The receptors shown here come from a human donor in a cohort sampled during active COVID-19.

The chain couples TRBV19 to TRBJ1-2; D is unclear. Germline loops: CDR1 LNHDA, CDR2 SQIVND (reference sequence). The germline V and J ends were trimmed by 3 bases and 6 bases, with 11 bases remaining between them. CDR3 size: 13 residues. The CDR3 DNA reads TGTGCCAGTAGTATTTTTATTGACAATGGCTACACCTTC. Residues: CASSIFIDNGYTF.

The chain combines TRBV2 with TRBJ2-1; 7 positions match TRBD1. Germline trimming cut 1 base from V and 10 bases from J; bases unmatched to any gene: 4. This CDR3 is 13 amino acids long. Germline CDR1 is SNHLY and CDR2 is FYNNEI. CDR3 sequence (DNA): TGTGCCAGCAGTGAAGGCCCGGACAGGGAGCAGTTCTTC. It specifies CASSEGPDREQFF.

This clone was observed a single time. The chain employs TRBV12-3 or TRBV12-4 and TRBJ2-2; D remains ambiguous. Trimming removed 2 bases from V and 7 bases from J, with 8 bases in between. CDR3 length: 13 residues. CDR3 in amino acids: CASSLLRHGELFF. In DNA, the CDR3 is TGTGCCAGCAGTTTACTACGCCACGGGGAGCTGTTTTTT.

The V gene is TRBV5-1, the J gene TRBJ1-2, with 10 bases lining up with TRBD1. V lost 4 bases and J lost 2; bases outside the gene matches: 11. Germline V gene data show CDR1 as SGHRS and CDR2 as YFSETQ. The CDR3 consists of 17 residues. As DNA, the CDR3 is TGCGCCAGCAGCCCAATCGGGACAGGGGAAGTGAACTATGGCTACACCTTC. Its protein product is CASSPIGTGEVNYGYTF.

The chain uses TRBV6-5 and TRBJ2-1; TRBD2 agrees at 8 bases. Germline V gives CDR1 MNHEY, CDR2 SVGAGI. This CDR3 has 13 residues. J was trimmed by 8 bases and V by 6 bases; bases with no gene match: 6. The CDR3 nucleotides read TGTGCCAGCAGGTACCGGGAGGGACATGAGCAGTTCTTC. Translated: CASRYREGHEQFF.

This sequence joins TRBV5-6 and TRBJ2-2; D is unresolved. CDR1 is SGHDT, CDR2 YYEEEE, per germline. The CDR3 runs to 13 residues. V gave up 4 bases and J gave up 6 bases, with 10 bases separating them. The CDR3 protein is CASSPSRPGELFF. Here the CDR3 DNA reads TGTGCCAGCAGCCCGAGTCGCCCCGGGGAGCTGTTTTTT.

In DNA form, the CDR3 reads TGTGCCAGTTCCCAGACCCGGGAGGAGCAGCCCCAGCATTTT. Its translation: CASSQTREEQPQHF. The genes are TRBV19 and TRBJ1-5; D unresolved. V was cut by 8 bases and J by 7 bases, with 18 bases left in between. The CDR3 is made up of 14 amino acids. The germline V gene encodes CDR1 LNHDA and CDR2 SQIVND (reference sequence). The full variable domain, its missing parts supplied by reference TRBV19 and TRBJ1-5, is DGGITQSPKYLFRKEGQNVTLSCEQNLNHDAMYWYRQDPGQGLRLIYYSQIVNDFQKGDIAEGYSVSREKKESFPLTVTSAQKNPTAFYLCASSQTREEQPQHFGDGTRLSIL.

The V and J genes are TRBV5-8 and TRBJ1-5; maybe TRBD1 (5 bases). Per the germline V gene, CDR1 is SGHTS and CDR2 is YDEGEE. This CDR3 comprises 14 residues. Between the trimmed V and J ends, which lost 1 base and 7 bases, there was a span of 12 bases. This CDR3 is CASSLPTAAQPQHF. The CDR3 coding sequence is TGTGCCAGCAGCTTGCCGACAGCAGCACAGCCCCAGCATTTT. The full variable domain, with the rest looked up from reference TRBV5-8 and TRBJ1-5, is EAGVTQSPTHLIKTRGQQATLRCSPISGHTSVYWYQQALGLGLQFLLWYDEGEERNRGNFPPRFSGRQFPNYSSELNVNALELEDSALYLCASSLPTAAQPQHFGDGTRLSIL.

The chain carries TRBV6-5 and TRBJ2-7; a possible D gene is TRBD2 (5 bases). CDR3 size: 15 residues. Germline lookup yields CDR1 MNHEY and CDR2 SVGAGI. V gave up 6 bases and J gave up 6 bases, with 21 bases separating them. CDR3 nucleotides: TGTGCCAGCAGAGAGTACGGGATAAAGGACCCCGAGCAGTACTTC. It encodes CASREYGIKDPEQYF.

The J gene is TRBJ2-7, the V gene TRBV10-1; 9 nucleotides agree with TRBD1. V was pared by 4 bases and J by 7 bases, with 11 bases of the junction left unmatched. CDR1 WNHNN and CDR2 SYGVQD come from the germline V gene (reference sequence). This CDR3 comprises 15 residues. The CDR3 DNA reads TGCGCCAGCAGTGGGGACAGGGTTATTAGGTATGAGCAGTACTTC. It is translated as CASSGDRVIRYEQYF.

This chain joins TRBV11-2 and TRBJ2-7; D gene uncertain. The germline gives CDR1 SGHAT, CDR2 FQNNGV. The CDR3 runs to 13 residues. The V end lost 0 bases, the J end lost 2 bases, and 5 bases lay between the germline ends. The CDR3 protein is CASSLDRTYEQYF. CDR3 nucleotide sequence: TGTGCCAGCAGCTTAGACAGGACCTACGAGCAGTACTTC.

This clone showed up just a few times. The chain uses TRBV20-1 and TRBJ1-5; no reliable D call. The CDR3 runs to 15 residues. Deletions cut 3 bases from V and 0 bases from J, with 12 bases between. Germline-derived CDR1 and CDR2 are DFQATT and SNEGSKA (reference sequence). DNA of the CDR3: TGCAGTGCTAGTAACAGCCTGTATAGCAATCAGCCCCAGCATTTT. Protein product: CSASNSLYSNQPQHF.

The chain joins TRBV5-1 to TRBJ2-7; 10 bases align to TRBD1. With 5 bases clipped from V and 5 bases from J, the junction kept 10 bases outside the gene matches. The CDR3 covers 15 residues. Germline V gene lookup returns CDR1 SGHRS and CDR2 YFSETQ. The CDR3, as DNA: TGCGCCAGCAGACTTGACCCGGGACAGGGGAACGAGCAGTACTTC. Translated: CASRLDPGQGNEQYF.

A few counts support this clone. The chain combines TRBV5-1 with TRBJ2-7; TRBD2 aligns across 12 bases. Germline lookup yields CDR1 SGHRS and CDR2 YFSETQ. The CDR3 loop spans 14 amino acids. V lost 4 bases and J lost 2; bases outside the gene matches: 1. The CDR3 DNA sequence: TGCGCCAGCAGCGGGACTAGCGGGCCCTACGAGCAGTACTTC. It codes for CASSGTSGPYEQYF.

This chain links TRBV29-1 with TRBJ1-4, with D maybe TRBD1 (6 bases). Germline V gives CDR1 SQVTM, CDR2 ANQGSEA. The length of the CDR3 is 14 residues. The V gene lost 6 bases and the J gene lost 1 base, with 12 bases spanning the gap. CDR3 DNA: TGCAGCGTCCTCCCAGGGGAAACTAATGAAAAACTGTTTTTT. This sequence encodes CSVLPGETNEKLFF.

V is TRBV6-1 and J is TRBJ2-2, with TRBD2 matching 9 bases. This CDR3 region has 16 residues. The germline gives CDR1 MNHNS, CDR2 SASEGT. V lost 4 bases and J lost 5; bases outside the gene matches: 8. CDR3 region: CASSGAGGPRTGELFF. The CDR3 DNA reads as TGTGCCAGCAGTGGGGCGGGAGGGCCGAGGACCGGGGAGCTGTTTTTT.

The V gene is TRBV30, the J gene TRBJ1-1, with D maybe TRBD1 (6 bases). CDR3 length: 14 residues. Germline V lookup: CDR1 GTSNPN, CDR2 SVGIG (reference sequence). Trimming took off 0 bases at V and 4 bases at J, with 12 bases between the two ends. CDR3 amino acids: CAWSVRGRGTEAFF. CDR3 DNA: TGTGCCTGGAGTGTGAGGGGCAGGGGCACTGAAGCTTTCTTT.

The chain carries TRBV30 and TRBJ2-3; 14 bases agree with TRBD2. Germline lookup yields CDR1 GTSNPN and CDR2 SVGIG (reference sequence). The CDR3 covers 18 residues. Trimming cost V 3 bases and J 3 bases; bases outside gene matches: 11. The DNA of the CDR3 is TGTGCCTGGAGCCGAAGAGGACTAGCGGGAGGACGTACAGATACGCAGTATTTT. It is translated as CAWSRRGLAGGRTDTQYF.

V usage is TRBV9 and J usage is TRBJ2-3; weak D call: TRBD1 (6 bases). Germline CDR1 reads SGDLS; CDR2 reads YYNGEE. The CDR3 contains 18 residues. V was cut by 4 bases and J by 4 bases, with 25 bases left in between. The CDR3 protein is CASSPEWGPQSPSDTQYF. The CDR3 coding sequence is TGTGCCAGCAGCCCAGAGTGGGGGCCCCAAAGCCCCTCAGATACGCAGTATTTT.

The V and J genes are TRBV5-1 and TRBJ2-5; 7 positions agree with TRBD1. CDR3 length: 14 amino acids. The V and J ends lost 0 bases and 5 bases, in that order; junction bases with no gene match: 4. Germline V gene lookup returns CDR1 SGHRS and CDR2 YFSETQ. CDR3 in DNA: TGCGCCAGCAGCTTGGCTCAGGGGGTGGAGACCCAGTACTTC. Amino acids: CASSLAQGVETQYF.

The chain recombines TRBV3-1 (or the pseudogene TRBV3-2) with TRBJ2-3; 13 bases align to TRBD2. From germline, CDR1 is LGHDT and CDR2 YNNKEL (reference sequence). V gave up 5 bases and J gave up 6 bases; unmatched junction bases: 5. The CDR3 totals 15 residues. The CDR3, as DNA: TGTGCCAGCAGCTATGGACTAGCGGGAGTGGATACGCAGTATTTT. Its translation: CASSYGLAGVDTQYF.

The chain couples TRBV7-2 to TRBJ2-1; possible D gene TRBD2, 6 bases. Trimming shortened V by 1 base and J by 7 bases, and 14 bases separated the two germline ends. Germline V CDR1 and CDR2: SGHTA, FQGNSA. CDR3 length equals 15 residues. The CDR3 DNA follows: TGTGCCAGCAGCTTAGTCTGGCGGGGAGATAATGAGCAGTTCTTC. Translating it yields CASSLVWRGDNEQFF.